This TCR beta chain was sequenced during a study of PD-1 blockade in mismatch repair-deficient tumors. Across the whole study: Patients had approximately 12 mismatch repair-deficient cancer types and were previously treated and progressing. General study points: Rapid post-treatment expansion, then contraction, generally preceding radiologic response, marked tumor-resident clones.

CDR3 size: 14 residues. Germline CDR1 reads MNHEY; CDR2 reads SMNVEV (reference sequence). J lost 4 bases, V lost 3 bases, and 1 base had no gene match. This table comes from immunoSEQ multiplex PCR, and its TCRdb copy is limited to in-frame clones, with some not included. Here the sample spans 120,000 or so clones, about 88% being singletons. Turning to this clone: Its antigen is as yet unknown. The same CDR3 is also encoded by other DNA sequences in this sample.

PCR or immunohistochemistry showed mismatch repair deficiency in every enrolled patient. The chain recombines TRBV27 with TRBJ2-7; 12 positions match TRBD1. Source: peripheral blood, taken 44 weeks after starting pembrolizumab. The source of this sequence is an adult with mismatch repair-deficient cancer. This chain's CDR3 is CASSLGQGAYEQYF. In DNA form, the CDR3 reads TGTGCCAGCAGTTTGGGACAGGGGGCGTACGAGCAGTACTTC.